This T cell receptor (beta chain) was identified during a study of T cells in Graves' hyperthyroidism and ophthalmopathy. Study-level results: Ophthalmopathy was told apart from stable hyperthyroidism by a 13 V-J model.

Authors of the study amplified TCR beta CDR3 regions from RNA transcripts. During a first-round RT-PCR of the TCR CDR3, the HTBI primer set was used. TCRdb processed the multiplex PCR reads anew with MiXCR; each CDR3 protein has one entry. The sample records about 520,000 distinct CDR3 sequences, 24% being singletons. Ophthalmopathy patients had Clinical Activity Score at least 3, NOSPECS grade at least 4, duration under 3 months. Uncontrolled infection, other autoimmune disease, pregnancy and lactation each barred patients from inclusion. The table lists this clonotype with many counts. The antigen is unknown. The CDR3 loop spans 12 amino acids. The germline V and J ends were trimmed by 9 bases and 4 bases, with 12 bases remaining between them.

The receptor's source is a woman in her twenties or thirties with Graves' ophthalmopathy. Sequenced input: blood. This chain connects TRBV12-3 or TRBV12-4 to TRBJ1-2; D call uncertain. CDR3 DNA: TGTGCCAGTAGTAGCGGAAGCTATGGCTACACCTTC. Translating gives CASSSGSYGYTF.